Shown below are 18 T cell receptor beta chains from a single sample sequenced in a study of T cells after yellow fever vaccination. TCRdb processed the 5' RACE reads anew with MiXCR; each CDR3 protein has one entry. The table has 400,000 or so distinct CDR3 sequences, 9.5% to 13% seen once. Sequences were derived from PBMCs, sampled on the day of the first yellow fever vaccination. The receptors stem from a man aged 18 to 29 who received the YFV17D yellow fever vaccine.

Only a few counts were recorded for this clonotype. This chain connects TRBV4-3 to TRBJ1-5; D call uncertain. Germline values: CDR1 LGHNA, CDR2 YSLEER. There are 14 residues in the CDR3. The V and J ends lost 1 base and 7 bases respectively, with 11 bases between them. CDR3 amino acids: CASSQVLVLQPQHF. CDR3 coding DNA: TGCGCCAGCAGCCAAGTGTTGGTCTTACAGCCCCAGCATTTT.

The chain combines TRBV12-3 or TRBV12-4 with TRBJ2-7, with 8 nucleotides matching TRBD1. This CDR3 is built from 16 residues. The V and J ends lost 1 base and 1 base, in that order; junction bases with no gene match: 6. The CDR3 DNA sequence: TGTGCCAGCAGTTTAGTTGGACAGGGCCCTTCCTACGAGCAGTACTTC. This sequence encodes CASSLVGQGPSYEQYF.

The chain joins TRBV30 to TRBJ1-1, with 7 bases aligning to TRBD1. CDR1 GTSNPN and CDR2 SVGIG come from the germline V gene (reference sequence). This CDR3 is 12 amino acids long. J gave up 11 bases and V 1 base, and 7 bases lay outside the gene matches. CDR3 nucleotides: TGTGCCTGGAGTGGACGGGACAGCGTTGCTTTCTTT. It codes for CAWSGRDSVAFF.

This chain links TRBV7-9 with TRBJ2-7, with D uncertain. The CDR3 length is 12 residues. Germline lookup yields CDR1 SEHNR and CDR2 FQNEAQ (reference sequence). V lost 5 bases and J 5 bases, leaving 10 bases between the germline ends. The CDR3 region is CASSNGLDEQYV. CDR3 sequence (DNA): TGTGCCAGCAGCAATGGATTGGACGAGCAGTACGTC.

This clonotype showed up just a few times. The genes are TRBV29-1 and TRBJ2-3; D is unresolved. Trimming cost V 1 base and J 2 bases, with 7 bases left between them. The CDR3 consists of 13 residues. Germline lookup yields CDR1 SQVTM and CDR2 ANQGSEA. Here the CDR3 DNA reads TGCAGCGTTGAAGGCGTTAACACAGATACGCAGTATTTT. Translation: CSVEGVNTDTQYF.

The chain couples TRBV20-1 to TRBJ1-5, with D possibly TRBD1 on 5 matching bases. Per the germline V gene, CDR1 is DFQATT and CDR2 is SNEGSKA (reference sequence). The CDR3 contains 13 residues. Trimming removed 2 bases at V and 7 bases at J, with 12 bases between. The CDR3 loop reads CSARQGGDQPQHF. Here the CDR3 DNA reads TGCAGTGCTAGACAGGGAGGAGACCAGCCCCAGCATTTT.

The chain is built from TRBV6-1 and TRBJ2-7; D uncertain. This CDR3 spans 14 amino acids. Looked up from germline, CDR1 is MNHNS and CDR2 is SASEGT. V was trimmed by 6 bases and J by 0 bases, leaving 12 bases between them. The CDR3 spells CASSRFQNSYEQYV. CDR3 DNA: TGTGCCAGCAGCCGCTTTCAGAACTCCTACGAGCAGTACGTC.

This clonotype was observed a few times. V usage is TRBV29-1 and J usage is TRBJ2-2; D uncertain. Germline V lookup: CDR1 SQVTM, CDR2 ANQGSEA. This CDR3 comprises 14 residues. The V gene lost 1 base and the J gene lost 0 bases, with 6 bases spanning the gap. This chain's CDR3 is CSVEGVTNTGELFF. CDR3 in DNA: TGCAGCGTTGAAGGGGTAACGAACACCGGGGAGCTGTTTTTT.

This clonotype occurred many times. The V gene is TRBV20-1, the J gene TRBJ1-1; D is unresolved. CDR3 length equals 15 residues. From germline, CDR1 is DFQATT and CDR2 SNEGSKA (reference sequence). V was pared by 1 base and J by 1 base, with 13 bases between. The DNA for the CDR3 is TGCAGTGCTAGAGGTCCCCGGGCGGCGAACACTGAAGCTTTCTTT. It is translated as CSARGPRAANTEAFF.

The chain has TRBV5-5 and TRBJ2-6, with a weak D call TRBD1 (6 bases). The CDR3 loop spans 15 amino acids. Germline CDR1 is SGHKS and CDR2 is YYEKEE (reference sequence). Trimming took 4 bases from V and 3 from J, leaving 11 bases between them. DNA of the CDR3: TGTGCCAGCAGCCCCGGGACAAGTGGGGCCAACGTCCTGACTTTC. Translated: CASSPGTSGANVLTF. The full variable domain, completed using reference TRBV5-5 and TRBJ2-6, is DAGVTQSPTHLIKTRGQQVTLRCSPISGHKSVSWYQQVLGQGPQFIFQYYEKEERGRGNFPDRFSARQFPNYSSELNVNALLLGDSALYLCASSPGTSGANVLTFGAGSRLTVL.

This clonotype was observed a few times. This chain connects TRBV2 to TRBJ2-2; D ambiguous. V lost 1 base and J lost 0, with 6 bases in between. Germline V gene sequence: CDR1 SNHLY, CDR2 FYNNEI. CDR3 length equals 15 residues. The CDR3 DNA reads as TGTGCCAGCAGTGAAGGGACCCCGAACACCGGGGAGCTGTTTTTT. Amino acids: CASSEGTPNTGELFF.

Ten or more counts support this clonotype. The chain combines TRBV6-2 or TRBV6-3 with TRBJ2-1; TRBD1 agrees at 8 bases. This CDR3 has 16 amino acids. V lost 6 bases to trimming and J lost 1 base; unmatched junction nucleotides: 8. Germline V lookup: CDR1 MNHEY, CDR2 SVGEGT. DNA of the CDR3: TGTGCCAGCAGAACCTACAGGGGGGAATCCTACAATGAGCAGTTCTTC. Amino acid sequence: CASRTYRGESYNEQFF.

This clonotype was counted a few times. V usage is TRBV7-2 and J usage is TRBJ2-5, with D possibly matching TRBD2 (6 bases). Trimming cost V 3 bases and J 13 bases, with 12 bases left between them. CDR3 length: 11 amino acids. The germline CDR1 and CDR2 sequences are SGHTA and FQGNSA. The chain's CDR3 is CASSLQGTPYF. The CDR3 DNA reads as TGTGCCAGCAGCTTGCAAGGGACTCCGTACTTC.

This clonotype was detected a few times. In DNA, the CDR3 is TGCGCCAGCAGCCAAGGGGGGCGTCTTGGCTACACCTTC. Amino acid sequence: CASSQGGRLGYTF. V and J are TRBV4-3 and TRBJ1-2; weak D call: TRBD1 (6 bases). The CDR3 is 13 amino acids. Germline loops: CDR1 LGHNA, CDR2 YSLEER. V lost 1 base to trimming and J lost 7 bases, with 10 bases between them.

This clonotype was counted many times. The gene calls are TRBV27 and TRBJ2-7; 8 positions match TRBD2. V was clipped by 5 bases and J by 1 base; unmatched bases: 10. From germline, CDR1 is MNHEY and CDR2 SMNVEV (reference sequence). CDR3 size: 16 residues. CDR3 sequence (DNA): TGTGCCAGCAGTCCGTTCGGGGGGGCCTCGTCCTACGAGCAGTACGTC. Its protein is CASSPFGGASSYEQYV.

With regard to this clonotype: A clone one base away is much larger, so this may be a read error. The gene calls are TRBV7-3 and TRBJ2-2, with 9 bases identical to TRBD1. Germline V gene sequence: CDR1 SGHTA, CDR2 FQGTGA. The CDR3 is made up of 16 amino acids. CDR3 in DNA: TGTGCCAGCAGCCTGCTTGGGACAGGGAGGACCGGGGAGCCGTTTTTT. As protein: CASSLLGTGRTGEPFF. Full variable domain (outside the CDR3, taken from reference TRBV7-3 and TRBJ2-2): GAGVSQTPSNKVTEKGKYVELRCDPISGHTALYWYRQSLGQGPEFLIYFQGTGAADDSGLPNDRFFAVRPEGSVSTLKIQRTERGDSAVYLCASSLLGTGRTGEPFFGEGSRLTVL.

The V and J genes are TRBV7-9 and TRBJ1-5; 11 positions match TRBD1. CDR1 SEHNR and CDR2 FQNEAQ come from the germline V gene (reference sequence). The CDR3 length is 16 residues. Trimming removed 5 bases from V and 6 bases from J; junction bases left unmatched: 9. This CDR3 reads CASSQWTGGVGQPQHF. For the CDR3, the DNA is TGTGCCAGCAGCCAATGGACAGGGGGCGTTGGTCAGCCCCAGCATTTT.

The genes are TRBV5-1 and TRBJ2-2, with TRBD1 matching 10 bases. Germline trimming cut 8 bases from V and 5 bases from J; bases unmatched to any gene: 12. Per the germline V gene, CDR1 is SGHRS and CDR2 is YFSETQ. The CDR3 has 16 residues. In DNA, the CDR3 is TGCGCCAGTATCGGGATGACAGGGGGCGATACCGGGGAGCTGTTTTTT. It codes for CASIGMTGGDTGELFF.